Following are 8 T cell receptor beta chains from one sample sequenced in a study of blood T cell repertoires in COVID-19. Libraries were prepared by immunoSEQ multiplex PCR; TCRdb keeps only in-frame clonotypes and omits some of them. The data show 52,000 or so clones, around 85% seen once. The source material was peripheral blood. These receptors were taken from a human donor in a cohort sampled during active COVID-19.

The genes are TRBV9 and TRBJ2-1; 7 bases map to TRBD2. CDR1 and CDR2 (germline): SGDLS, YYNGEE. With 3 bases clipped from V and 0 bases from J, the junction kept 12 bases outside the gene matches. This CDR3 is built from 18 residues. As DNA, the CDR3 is TGTGCCAGCAGCGACAAGCTAGCGGAGCCCTTCTCCTACAATGAGCAGTTCTTC. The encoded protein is CASSDKLAEPFSYNEQFF.

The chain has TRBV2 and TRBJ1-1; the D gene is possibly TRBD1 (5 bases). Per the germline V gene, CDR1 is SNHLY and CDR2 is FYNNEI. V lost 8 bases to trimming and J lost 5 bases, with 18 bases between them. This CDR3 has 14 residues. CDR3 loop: CASGFRVVGTEAFF. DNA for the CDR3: TGTGCCAGCGGTTTCAGGGTAGTCGGGACTGAAGCTTTCTTT.

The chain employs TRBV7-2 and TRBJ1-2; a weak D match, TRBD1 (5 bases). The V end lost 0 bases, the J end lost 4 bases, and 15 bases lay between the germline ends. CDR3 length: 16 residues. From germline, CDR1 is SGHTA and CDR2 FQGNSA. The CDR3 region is CASSLAAQGGVYGYTF. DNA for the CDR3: TGTGCCAGCAGCTTAGCCGCCCAGGGCGGGGTCTATGGCTACACCTTC.

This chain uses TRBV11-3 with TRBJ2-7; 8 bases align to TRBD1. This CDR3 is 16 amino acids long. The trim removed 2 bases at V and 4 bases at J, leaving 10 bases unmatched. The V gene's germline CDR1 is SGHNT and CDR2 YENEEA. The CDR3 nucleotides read TGTGCCAGCAGCTTACTGCAGGGGGCTCGGGGGTACGAGCAGTACTTC. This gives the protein CASSLLQGARGYEQYF.

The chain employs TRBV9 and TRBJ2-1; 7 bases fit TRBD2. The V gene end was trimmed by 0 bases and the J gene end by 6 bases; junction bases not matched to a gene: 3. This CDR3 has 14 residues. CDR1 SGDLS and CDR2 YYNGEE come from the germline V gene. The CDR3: CASSVVAGANEQFF. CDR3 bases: TGTGCCAGCAGCGTAGTTGCGGGAGCCAATGAGCAGTTCTTC.

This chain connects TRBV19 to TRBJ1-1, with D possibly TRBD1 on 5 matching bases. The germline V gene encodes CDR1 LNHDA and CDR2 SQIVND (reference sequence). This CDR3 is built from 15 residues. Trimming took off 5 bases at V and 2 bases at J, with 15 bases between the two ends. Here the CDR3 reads CASSALPTVNTEAFF. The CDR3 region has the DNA TGTGCCAGTAGTGCACTCCCGACAGTCAACACTGAAGCTTTCTTT.

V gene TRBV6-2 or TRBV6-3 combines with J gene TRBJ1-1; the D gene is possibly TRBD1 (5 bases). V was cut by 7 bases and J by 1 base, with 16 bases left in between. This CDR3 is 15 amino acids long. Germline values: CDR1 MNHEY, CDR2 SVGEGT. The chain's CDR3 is CASTPPRQWNTEAFF. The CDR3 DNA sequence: TGTGCCAGCACCCCCCCCCGACAGTGGAACACTGAAGCTTTCTTT.

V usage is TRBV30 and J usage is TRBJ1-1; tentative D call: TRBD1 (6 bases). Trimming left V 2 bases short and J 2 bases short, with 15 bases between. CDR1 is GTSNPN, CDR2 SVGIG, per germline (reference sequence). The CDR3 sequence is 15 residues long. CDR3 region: CAWSPLTGLNTEAFF. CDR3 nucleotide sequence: TGTGCCTGGAGTCCGCTAACAGGGCTCAACACTGAAGCTTTCTTT.